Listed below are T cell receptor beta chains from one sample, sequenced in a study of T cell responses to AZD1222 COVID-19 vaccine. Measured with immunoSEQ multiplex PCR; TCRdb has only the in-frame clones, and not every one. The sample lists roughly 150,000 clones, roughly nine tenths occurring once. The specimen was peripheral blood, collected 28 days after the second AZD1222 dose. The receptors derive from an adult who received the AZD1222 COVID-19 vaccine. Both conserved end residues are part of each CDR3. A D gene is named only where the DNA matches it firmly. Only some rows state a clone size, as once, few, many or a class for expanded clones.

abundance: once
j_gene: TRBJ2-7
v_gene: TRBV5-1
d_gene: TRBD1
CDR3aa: CASSLRQGFYEQYF
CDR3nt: TGCGCCAGCAGCTTGCGACAGGGATTCTACGAGCAGTACTTC

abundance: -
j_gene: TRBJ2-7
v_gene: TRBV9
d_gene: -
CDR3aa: CASSINPGYEQYF
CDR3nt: TGTGCCAGCAGCATCAACCCGGGGTACGAGCAGTACTTC

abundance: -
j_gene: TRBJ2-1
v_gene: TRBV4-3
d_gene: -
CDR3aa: CASSQVVGSYNEQFF
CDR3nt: TGCGCCAGCAGCCAGGTGGTGGGCTCCTACAATGAGCAGTTCTTC

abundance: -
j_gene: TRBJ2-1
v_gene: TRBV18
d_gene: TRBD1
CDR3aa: CASSRDSSYNEQFF
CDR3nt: TGTGCCAGCTCAAGGGACAGCTCCTACAATGAGCAGTTCTTC

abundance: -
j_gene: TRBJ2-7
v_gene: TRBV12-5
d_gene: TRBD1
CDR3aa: CASAMDRGYEQYF
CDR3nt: TGTGCTAGTGCCATGGACAGGGGCTACGAGCAGTACTTC

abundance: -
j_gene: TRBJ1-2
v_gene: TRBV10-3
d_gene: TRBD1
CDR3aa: CAISGDRGTGDGYTF
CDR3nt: TGTGCCATCAGTGGGGACAGGGGGACAGGTGACGGCTACACCTTC

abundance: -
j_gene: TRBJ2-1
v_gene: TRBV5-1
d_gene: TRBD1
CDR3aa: CASSSTGVGEQFF
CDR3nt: TGCGCCAGCAGCTCGACAGGGGTGGGTGAGCAGTTCTTC

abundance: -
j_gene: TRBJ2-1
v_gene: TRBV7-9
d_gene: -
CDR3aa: CASSPSGTSNEQFF
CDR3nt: TGTGCCAGCAGCCCATCTGGGACATCAAATGAGCAGTTCTTC

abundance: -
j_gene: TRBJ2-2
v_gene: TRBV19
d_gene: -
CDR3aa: CASSWGLTNTGELFF
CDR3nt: TGTGCCAGTAGCTGGGGACTCACGAACACCGGGGAGCTGTTTTTT

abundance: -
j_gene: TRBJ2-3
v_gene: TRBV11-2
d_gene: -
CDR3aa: CASSLQTGTRSTQYF
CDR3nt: TGTGCCAGCAGCTTACAAACCGGGACACGGAGCACGCAGTATTTT

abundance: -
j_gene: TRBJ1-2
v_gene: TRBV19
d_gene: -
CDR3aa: CASSIVRGAKYGYTF
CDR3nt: TGTGCCAGTAGTATAGTGAGGGGGGCGAAGTATGGCTACACCTTC

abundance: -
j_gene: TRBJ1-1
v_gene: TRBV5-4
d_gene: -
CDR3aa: CASSLGTPPSDTEAFF
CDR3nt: TGTGCCAGCAGCTTGGGGACGCCTCCTTCGGACACTGAAGCTTTCTTT

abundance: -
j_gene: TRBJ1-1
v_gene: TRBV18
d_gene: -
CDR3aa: CASSYQGVAEAFF
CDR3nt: TGTGCCAGCTCCTATCAGGGAGTAGCTGAAGCTTTCTTT

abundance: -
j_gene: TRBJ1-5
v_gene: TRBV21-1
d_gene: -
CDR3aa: CAERWPNSNQPQHF
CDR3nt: TGTGCTGAGCGGTGGCCCAACAGCAATCAGCCCCAGCATTTT

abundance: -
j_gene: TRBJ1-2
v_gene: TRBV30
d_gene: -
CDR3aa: CAWTRDSWVYTF
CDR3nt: TGTGCCTGGACCCGGGACTCTTGGGTCTACACCTTC

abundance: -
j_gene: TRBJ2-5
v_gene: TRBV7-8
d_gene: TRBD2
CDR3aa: CASRSRGPGLGQETQYF
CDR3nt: TGTGCCAGCAGATCCCGCGGCCCGGGACTAGGACAAGAGACCCAGTACTTC

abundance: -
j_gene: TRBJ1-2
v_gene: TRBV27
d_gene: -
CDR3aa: CASSFAGDYGYTF
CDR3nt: TGTGCCAGCAGTTTTGCCGGGGATTACGGCTACACCTTC

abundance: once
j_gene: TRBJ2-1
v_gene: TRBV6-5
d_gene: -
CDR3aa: CASSYGLSSYNEQFF
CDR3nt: TGTGCCAGCAGTTACGGTTTGAGCTCCTACAATGAGCAGTTCTTC

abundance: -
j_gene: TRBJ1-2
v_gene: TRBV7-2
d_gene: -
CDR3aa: CASSLGARPNYGYTF
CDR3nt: TGTGCCAGCAGCTTAGGAGCAAGGCCCAACTATGGCTACACCTTC

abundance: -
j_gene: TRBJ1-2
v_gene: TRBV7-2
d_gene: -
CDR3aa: CASESAVGWGYTF
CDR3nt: TGTGCCAGCGAAAGTGCGGTTGGTTGGGGCTACACCTTC

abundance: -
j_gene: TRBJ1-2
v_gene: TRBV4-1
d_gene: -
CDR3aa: CASSQTQGPYGYTF
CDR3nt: TGCGCCAGCAGCCAAACCCAGGGTCCGTATGGCTACACCTTC

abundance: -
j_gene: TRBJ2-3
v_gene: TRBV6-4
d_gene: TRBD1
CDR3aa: CASSDGQGSDTQYF
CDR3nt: TGTGCCAGCAGTGACGGACAGGGGTCAGATACGCAGTATTTT

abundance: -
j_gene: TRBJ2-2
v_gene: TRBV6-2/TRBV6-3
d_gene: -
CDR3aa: CASSNQNTGELFF
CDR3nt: TGTGCCAGCAGTAACCAAAACACCGGGGAGCTGTTTTTT

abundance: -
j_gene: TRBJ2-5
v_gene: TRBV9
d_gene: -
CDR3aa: CASSGLSGGGETQYF
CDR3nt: TGTGCCAGCAGCGGGCTCTCGGGGGGCGGAGAGACCCAGTACTTC

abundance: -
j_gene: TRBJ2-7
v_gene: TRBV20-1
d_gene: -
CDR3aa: CSALRGHEQYF
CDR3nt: TGCAGTGCTCTCAGGGGCCACGAGCAGTACTTC

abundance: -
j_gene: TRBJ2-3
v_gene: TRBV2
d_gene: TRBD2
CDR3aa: CASSSETSLTQYF
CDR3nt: TGTGCCAGCAGCTCAGAGACTAGCCTTACGCAGTATTTT

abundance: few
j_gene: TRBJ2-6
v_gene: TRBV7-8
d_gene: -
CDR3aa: CASSLYAGANVLTF
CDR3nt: TGTGCCAGCAGCCTGTATGCTGGGGCCAACGTCCTGACTTTC

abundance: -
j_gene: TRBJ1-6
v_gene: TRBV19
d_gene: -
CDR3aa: CASSMTGVPSPLHF
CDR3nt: TGTGCCAGTAGTATGACTGGGGTACCTTCACCCCTCCACTTT

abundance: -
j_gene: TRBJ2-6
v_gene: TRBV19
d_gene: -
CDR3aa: CAGRLSGANVLTF
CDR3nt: TGTGCCGGAAGGTTATCTGGGGCCAACGTCCTGACTTTC

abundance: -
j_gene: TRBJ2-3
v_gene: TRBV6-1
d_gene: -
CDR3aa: CASSEVAVNTDTQYF
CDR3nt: TGTGCCAGCAGTGAAGTGGCGGTAAACACAGATACGCAGTATTTT

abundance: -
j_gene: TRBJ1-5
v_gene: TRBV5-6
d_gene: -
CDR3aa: CASSLGVNNQPQHF
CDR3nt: TGTGCCAGCAGCTTGGGGGTAAACAATCAGCCCCAGCATTTT

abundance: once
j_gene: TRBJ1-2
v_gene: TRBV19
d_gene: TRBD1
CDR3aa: CASRRTGGYGYTF
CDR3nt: TGTGCCAGTAGACGGACAGGGGGATATGGCTACACCTTC

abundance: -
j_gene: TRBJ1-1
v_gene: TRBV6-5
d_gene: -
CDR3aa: CASSYVGSGTEAFF
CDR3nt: TGTGCCAGCAGTTACGTGGGTTCAGGGACTGAAGCTTTCTTT